The T cell receptor (beta chain) described here comes from a study of radiotherapy plus CTLA-4 blockade in lung cancer. Whole-study findings and limits: Radiotherapy plus ipilimumab was followed by expansion in blood of tumor-derived TCR clones. Reported findings show early blood T cell clone dynamics, with interferon-beta, best predicted response.

Measured with immunoSEQ multiplex PCR; TCRdb has only the in-frame clones, and not every one. The top ten hold about 9% of the sample, which has 50,000 or so clones, approximately 76% seen once. Focal radiation with ipilimumab CTLA-4 blockade was given to patients with chemo-refractory metastatic non-small-cell lung cancer. The table lists this clone with a few counts. The antigen remains unidentified. Trimming removed 6 bases from V and 4 bases from J, with 15 bases in between. CDR1 is MNHNY, CDR2 SVGAGI, per germline (reference sequence). The CDR3 is made up of 14 amino acids. The sample in question was peripheral blood, obtained from a patient treated with radiotherapy plus ipilimumab. This TCR was sampled from a human donor with non-small cell lung cancer who had stable disease on radiotherapy plus ipilimumab. The chain joins TRBV6-6 to TRBJ1-1; possibly TRBD1 for D (5 bases). CDR3 residues: CASSYGTPGTEAFF. DNA of the CDR3: TGTGCCAGCAGCTACGGGACCCCGGGCACTGAAGCTTTCTTT.